This TCR beta chain was recovered during a study of graft-versus-host responses after intestinal transplantation. Study-level background: Every one of the recipients received anti-thymocyte globulin induction and afterwards took tacrolimus and steroids for about 3 years. Findings of the study overall: Circulating GvH clone levels at their peak were associated with HvG declines (early post-transplant).

A word on this clone: As yet, its antigen is unknown.

Some clones are missing from TCRdb's copy, which holds only in-frame ones; the method was immunoSEQ multiplex PCR. Of about 110,000 clones in the sample, just under 95% were seen once. This TCR was recovered from a human donor who was the organ donor for an intestinal transplant. Source: unstimulated CD8+ T cells sorted from spleen or lymph node cells, taken before transplant.

The CDR3: CASSAGLAGETQYF. The CDR3 bases are TGTGCCAGCAGCGCGGGACTAGCGGGAGAGACCCAGTACTTC. The J gene is TRBJ2-5, the V gene TRBV9; 12 bases are a match to TRBD2. With 3 bases clipped from V and 4 bases from J, the junction kept 1 base outside the gene matches. CDR1 is SGDLS, CDR2 YYNGEE, per germline. There are 14 residues in the CDR3.